This T cell receptor (beta chain) was retrieved from a study of blood T cells in healthy people across ages. The authors ran a second PCR of 7 to 11 cycles using a sample-barcoded 5' primer and a J-beta primer mix. TCRdb re-derived calls from the 5' RACE reads in MiXCR, one entry per CDR3 protein. The sample lists about 930,000 distinct CDR3 sequences; under 35% were seen once. The sample was also reused in another study, on T cells of mothers and their children. That paper notes: Donors comprised three healthy Caucasian mothers plus their six children. A primer called M1S, used in the second PCR, added sample barcodes and 2-4 random nucleotides.

This sequence originates from a woman in her thirties or forties in good health. The sequenced sample was blood.

The CDR3 is CASSHRTTNEKLFF. DNA for the CDR3: TGTGCCAGCAGTCACAGAACAACTAATGAAAAACTGTTTTTT. The chain recombines TRBV12-3 or TRBV12-4 with TRBJ1-4; D call uncertain. V lost 5 bases, J lost 0 bases, and 7 bases lay in between. The CDR3 extends over 14 amino acids.